This T cell receptor (beta chain) is drawn from a study of control samples from healthy donors and cancer patients. The CDR3 consists of 13 residues. CDR1 and CDR2 from the germline V gene are MRHNA and SNTAGT. The V and J ends lost 3 bases and 7 bases respectively, with 9 bases between them. Libraries were prepared by immunoSEQ multiplex PCR; TCRdb keeps only in-frame clonotypes and omits some of them. The sample consists of over 85,000 clones, roughly 84% of them appearing once. The table lists this clone with a count of one. The chain employs TRBV6-4 and TRBJ2-2; D remains ambiguous. This sequence was found in a man aged 65 to 79 with lung cancer. The sample was PBMCs. CDR3 coding DNA: TGTGCCAGCAGTGAGTACAGAGGCGGGGAGCTGTTTTTT. It translates to CASSEYRGGELFF.